The 11 T cell receptor beta chains below come from one sample, sequenced in a study of T cell responses to AZD1222 COVID-19 vaccine (dated by TCRdb to 2020 to 2022). The protocol used for the library was the immunoSEQ multiplex PCR assay. TCRdb took this table from immuneACCESS and kept in-frame rearrangements with V and J called. Such tables lack part of the clones; where checked against another copy, unresolved V genes explain under half of the gap, and the rest is unexplained. The sample table contains about 160,000 clones; only one count was recorded for roughly nine tenths of them. Roughly 4.4% of the sample comes from the top ten. The time point tag for this specimen amounts to: baseline before first vaccination. Sample treatment or condition, as interpreted from the label and publication: meningococcal conjugate vaccine given as trial control. The sequences come from peripheral blood, collected on day 0 of MenACWY control vaccination. These receptor sequences come from an adult in good health.

The chain employs TRBV19 and TRBJ2-1; either TRBD1 or TRBD2 may supply D (5 bases each). CDR1 and CDR2 (germline): LNHDA, SQIVND (reference sequence). The CDR3 covers 14 residues. V lost 3 bases, J lost 9 bases, and 15 bases lay in between. The CDR3 is CASSIGTDGGEQFF. In DNA, the CDR3 is TGTGCCAGTAGTATCGGGACGGACGGTGGTGAGCAGTTCTTC.

V is TRBV2 and J is TRBJ2-3; no reliable D call. V shed 11 bases and J shed 0 bases, with 21 bases lying between them. This CDR3 contains 16 residues. Per the germline V gene, CDR1 is SNHLY and CDR2 is FYNNEI. CDR3 DNA: TGTGCCGGCCAAGAAGCCCGGAGAACGAGCACAGATACGCAGTATTTT. Residues: CAGQEARRTSTDTQYF.

The CDR3 is CASSGGGTQYF. As DNA, the CDR3 is TGTGCCAGCAGTGGGGGAGGGACCCAGTACTTC. The rearrangement uses TRBV12-3 or TRBV12-4 and TRBJ2-5; TRBD2 might be the D (6 bases). Trimming removed 5 bases from V and 7 bases from J, with 8 bases in between. The length of the CDR3 is 11 residues.

The chain links TRBV14 to TRBJ2-7, with D hard to call. Trimming shortened V by 1 base and J by 9 bases, and 10 bases separated the two germline ends. The CDR3 extends over 12 amino acids. CDR1 and CDR2 (germline): SGHDN, FVKESK. The DNA of the CDR3 is TGTGCCAGCAGCCAAGGGGCGTGGGGGCAGTACTTC. Protein product: CASSQGAWGQYF.

This rearrangement joins TRBV19 to TRBJ1-1; D gene unclear. CDR1 and CDR2 (germline): LNHDA, SQIVND (reference sequence). The CDR3 length is 13 residues. Trimming removed 5 bases from V and 1 base from J, with 8 bases in between. The CDR3 bases are TGTGCCAGTAGTCGGACGGAGAACACTGAAGCTTTCTTT. Translation: CASSRTENTEAFF.

This clone was recorded only once. The chain employs TRBV14 and TRBJ2-7, with a weak D call TRBD2 (6 bases). Per the germline V gene, CDR1 is SGHDN and CDR2 is FVKESK. Deletions cut 6 bases from V and 1 base from J, with 13 bases between. CDR3 length equals 14 residues. The CDR3 is CASRSGQGSYEQYF. In nucleotides, the CDR3 is TGTGCCAGCAGAAGCGGGCAGGGTTCCTACGAGCAGTACTTC. Looking up the rest from reference TRBV14 and TRBJ2-7 gives the full variable domain: EAGVTQFPSHSVIEKGQTVTLRCDPISGHDNLYWYRRVMGKEIKFLLHFVKESKQDESGMPNNRFLAERTGGTYSTLKVQPAELEDSGVYFCASRSGQGSYEQYFGPGTRLTVT.

This rearrangement joins TRBV7-9 to TRBJ2-3; 8 bases line up with TRBD1. V trimming: 1 base; J trimming: 6 bases; junction bases outside the gene matches: 3. Germline V lookup: CDR1 SEHNR, CDR2 FQNEAQ (reference sequence). The length of the CDR3 is 14 residues. The CDR3 reads CASSLGDRGDTQYF. In nucleotides, the CDR3 is TGTGCCAGCAGCTTAGGAGACAGGGGCGATACGCAGTATTTT.

The rearrangement uses TRBV27 and TRBJ1-4; tentatively, D is TRBD1 (5 bases). Germline CDR1 MNHEY, CDR2 SMNVEV (reference sequence). The CDR3 is 13 residues long. Trimming removed 8 bases from V and 6 bases from J, with 13 bases in between. CDR3 residues: CASSGPTDEKLFF. The CDR3 nucleotides are TGTGCCAGCTCGGGACCCACCGATGAAAAACTGTTTTTT.

The chain uses TRBV9 and TRBJ1-4; the match to TRBD1 covers 8 bases. The germline gives CDR1 SGDLS, CDR2 YYNGEE. The CDR3 runs to 13 residues. The V gene end was trimmed by 3 bases and the J gene end by 11 bases; junction bases not matched to a gene: 6. CDR3 amino acids: CASSGTGLSKLFF. CDR3 in DNA: TGTGCCAGCAGCGGGACAGGGTTGAGCAAACTGTTTTTT.

V and J are TRBV4-2 and TRBJ1-2; the D is unclear. Germline V gene lookup returns CDR1 LGHNA and CDR2 YNFKEQ. The CDR3 totals 14 residues. V gave up 0 bases and J gave up 6 bases, with 11 bases separating them. The chain's CDR3 is CASSQDRTRDGYTF. As DNA, the CDR3 is TGTGCCAGCAGCCAAGATAGGACTCGCGATGGCTACACCTTC.

The chain links TRBV10-3 to TRBJ1-5; D unclear. The CDR3 loop spans 14 amino acids. V was pared by 2 bases and J by 3 bases, with 8 bases between. The V gene's germline CDR1 is ENHRY and CDR2 SYGVKD. DNA of the CDR3: TGTGCCATCAGTGAGGTAGCAGACAATCAGCCCCAGCATTTT. Protein sequence: CAISEVADNQPQHF.